The TCR beta chain under discussion was sequenced for a study of beta chain features in type 1 diabetes. The study, taken as a whole, reports: PCR may have favored shorter templates equally in patients and controls. Type 1 diabetes patients had moderately but significantly shorter TCRB CDR3s in all four CD4+ subsets. A closer apparent resemblance between naive, central memory and Treg TCRB repertoires was seen in patients than in healthy donors.

Expressed TCRB transcripts were sequenced after all isolated RNA was converted to cDNA. Measured with immunoSEQ multiplex PCR; TCRdb has only the in-frame clones, and not every one. The table includes roughly 340,000 clones, around an eighth detected once. The CDR3 spans 14 residues. Per the germline V gene, CDR1 is KGHSH and CDR2 is LQKENI. V shed 6 bases and J 2 bases; nucleotides not matched to a gene: 5. This clone has more than one count but fewer than ten. Its antigen is not identified. Sorting of CD4+ naive, central memory, regulatory and stem cell-like memory cells was performed via CD45RO/CCR7/CD25/CD127/CD95/CD27.

The sequencing input was naive CD4+ T cells from blood. The clonotype was recovered from a woman between 18 and 29 years old with type 1 diabetes. The chain has TRBV18 and TRBJ2-7, with TRBD1 matching 9 bases. The CDR3 protein is CASSYDRGAYEQYF. The CDR3 region has the DNA TGTGCCAGCTCTTACGACAGGGGGGCCTACGAGCAGTACTTC. The variable domain in full, with the rest retrieved from reference TRBV18 and TRBJ2-7, is NAGVMQNPRHLVRRRGQEARLRCSPMKGHSHVYWYRQLPEEGLKFMVYLQKENIIDESGMPKERFSAEFPKEGPSILRIQQVVRGDSAAYFCASSYDRGAYEQYFGPGTRLTVT.